Here is one T cell receptor beta chain with its context. It has no known antigen specificity. No much larger clone exists at a distance of one base, and base qualities are not known. CDR1 and CDR2 were assigned from the germline V gene as MDHEN and SYDVKM. V and J are truncated by 6 bases and 2 bases respectively, leaving an intervening sequence of 17 bases. Its CDR3 holds 15 amino acids, cysteine through phenylalanine. Just CDR3 DNA is preserved here, 45 bases in frame from base 1. TCRbeta CDR3 regions were amplified from genomic DNA by means of the immunoSEQ Assay, a bias-controlled multiplex PCR. In the original analysis: Within the assay, amplification of reference gene primers was used to estimate how many nucleated cells each sample contained. Sequence reads were collapsed and filtered to measure the absolute abundance of every unique TCRbeta CDR3 rearrangement. Productive Simpson clonality was computed per sample as the square root of Simpson's diversity index over productive rearrangements. As stored in TCRdb, this immuneACCESS dataset retains in-frame rearrangements with V and J assigned. A fraction of the clones does not appear; measured against another copy, unresolved V genes explain less than half of the discrepancy, and the remainder lacks a known reason. The DNA was the basis for D and trimming; V, J and clone size are from that table. The sample has approximately 150,000 clones on record, 65% to 80% of them singletons. Approximately 2% of the sample belongs to the ten largest clones.

This sample is drawn from a study of blood T cell repertoires in COVID-19 (dated by TCRdb to about 2020). Concerning the study at large: Samples from collaborators originated in the United States, Italy and Spain and spanned both the acute and convalescent phases of COVID-19. The material from the prospective study consisted of cDNA or gDNA derived from T cells, B-cell-depleted T cells, or PBMCs. The dataset comprised deeply sampled blood TCRbeta repertoires from subjects exposed to, actively infected with, or recovered from COVID-19. The repertoires were released in a freely available public database intended as a resource for research on the immune response to SARS-CoV-2. The samples were drawn from two sources: the first 160 participants of the ongoing ImmuneRACE study, and fewer than 1,500 subjects contributed by 6 global collaborators. The sample metadata nearly always contained a de-identified subject ID, COVID-19 status, age in years and sex. HLA class I and class II types, where available, came from metadata supplied by the sample provider rather than from assay-based typing. Summary of the overall study and its limitations: The quantity of clinical and demographic metadata differed by source and by participant and was supplied without curation.

The collaborating institutions used their own protocols to collect whole blood in K2EDTA tubes. For TCRbeta analysis, collaborator samples were shipped as frozen whole blood, as isolated PBMCs, or as DNA extracted from either sample type. The TCR sequence derives from an older woman with acute or convalescent COVID-19. Sequenced sample: peripheral blood. The chain links TRBV28 with TRBJ2-7; TRBD2 could be the D gene, as 5 bases match. The CDR3: CASSTGVGGAYEQYF. The sequenced DNA is TGTGCCAGCAGCACCGGGGTGGGCGGAGCCTACGAGCAGTACTTC.